The present entry profiles one T cell receptor beta chain with its context. Its antigen is currently not known. Per-base quality was not reported, and no clone a single base away is much larger than it. Library preparation was by the immunoSEQ multiplex PCR assay. To provide template for TCR sequencing, every sample had RNA extracted and reverse transcribed into cDNA. SuperScript III was used for first-strand cDNA synthesis, primed with a 2:1 mix of oligo-dT and random hexamers. A synthetic immune receptor repertoire was used to measure amplification bias, and any remaining bias was corrected computationally. As for the original processing: Raw reads were preprocessed for error removal, and CDR3 was defined according to IMGT conventions as running from the conserved cysteine to phenylalanine. Clonality was calculated as 1 minus Shannon entropy normalized by log2 of the number of productive unique TCRs. Whether scalp clones were CD4 or CD8 was inferred by matching scalp TCRbeta sequences against CD4 and CD8 repertoires sorted from blood. TCRdb holds this immuneACCESS table with in-frame rearrangements only. Some clones are missing; in checked studies, unresolved V genes explain under half, and the rest has no known cause. V and J calls plus clone size are reproduced from that table; the DNA served to infer D and trimming. Recorded for this sample are some 42,000 clones; 80% to 95% of them occurred a single time. The ten largest clonotypes hold 15% to 20% of the sample.

Read against the paper, the sample's time point label means: 24 weeks on oral tofacitinib. The intended sense of this specimen's treatment or condition label: oral pan-JAK inhibitor, 5-10 mg twice daily. Lesional scalp punch biopsies and peripheral blood were collected from alopecia areata patients. PBMCs were isolated by density centrifugation and stained for CD3, CD4 and CD8, and CD4+ and CD8+ T cells were sorted on a FACSAria. These data originate in a study of CD8+ T cells in alopecia areata (dated by TCRdb to between 2018 and 2020). Some background on the complete study: The treated patients, all with moderate-to-severe alopecia areata, were enrolled in an open-label pilot trial of oral tofacitinib given at 5 to 10 mg twice daily. Patients stayed on tofacitinib for 6 to 18 months and then had 6 months of follow-up off drug so that delayed response and recurrence could be assessed. In treated patients, disease severity was measured using the SALT score, which gives the percentage of scalp surface area affected. The study used high-throughput TCRbeta sequencing to examine T cell clonal expansion in alopecia areata, in both the C3H/HeJ mouse model and human patients. Scalp tissue and sorted CD4+ and CD8+ peripheral blood T cells from patchy and totalis/universalis alopecia areata patients and from healthy controls were covered by human TCRbeta sequencing. Biopsies were taken from tofacitinib-treated patients at baseline and at 4 and 24 weeks of treatment, and a later scalp biopsy was taken in several of the tofacitinib-treated patients. Scalp clonality was compared across normal scalp (n=4), patchy alopecia areata scalp (n=8), and alopecia totalis/universalis scalp (n=8). The RNA source kit depended on sample type: the PAXgene miRNA kit for fixed scalp, the miRNeasy kit for PBMCs, and the RNeasy kit for mouse skin. Amplification of TCRbeta CDR3 regions was done by immunoSEQ multiplex PCR using 35 Vbeta forward primers and 13 Jbeta reverse primers.

Broad study findings and their caveats: Because the treated cohort was small and included a single nonresponder, larger studies are needed to assess links between baseline CD8+ expansion and response. TCR sequences shared between patients were less clear than in mice, possibly partly because of HLA diversity in the patient population. Higher clonality and more expanded CD8+ clones were observed in lesional scalp than in normal scalp, particularly in alopecia totalis/universalis, a finding suggestive of antigenic drive. Scalp TCR repertoire analysis is complicated because resident alphabeta T cells in normal human skin are also sequenced, whereas mouse skin is dominated by gammadelta T cells. During tofacitinib treatment, many expanded lesional clones remained in scalp and blood, and this persistence may partly explain relapse after treatment is stopped. Tofacitinib significantly lowered scalp clonality and the number of expanded CD8+ clones among the top 100 scalp clones.

Sequences SGHTA (CDR1) and FQGNSA (CDR2) are obtained from the germline V gene. Here V drops 1 base and J drops 6 bases, and the junction holds 11 bases not matched to any gene. The CDR3 runs 18 residues from the cysteine to the phenylalanine. The DNA shown is the 54-base CDR3, in frame from base 1. Sequenced here: CD8+ T cells sorted from blood, sampled at week 24, from a patient treated with tofacitinib. This sequence originates from a human donor with alopecia areata. The chain is encoded by TRBV7-2 joined to TRBJ2-1, and TRBD2 aligns with 11 junction nucleotides. The CDR3 is CASSLVVSGGAFFNEQFF. The bases are TGTGCCAGCAGCTTAGTGGTTAGCGGGGGGGCCTTTTTCAATGAGCAGTTCTTC.